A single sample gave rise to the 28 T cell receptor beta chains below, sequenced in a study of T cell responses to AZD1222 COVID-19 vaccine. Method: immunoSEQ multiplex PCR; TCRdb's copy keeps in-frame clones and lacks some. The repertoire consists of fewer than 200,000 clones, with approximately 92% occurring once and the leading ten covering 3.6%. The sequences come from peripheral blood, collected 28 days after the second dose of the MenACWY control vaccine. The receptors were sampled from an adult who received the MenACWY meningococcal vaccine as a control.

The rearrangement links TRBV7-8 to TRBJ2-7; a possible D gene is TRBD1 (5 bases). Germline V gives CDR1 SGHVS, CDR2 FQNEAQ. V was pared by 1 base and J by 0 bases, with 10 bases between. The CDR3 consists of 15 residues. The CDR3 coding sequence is TGTGCCAGCAGCTTAGGAAGGACAAGCTCCTACGAGCAGTACTTC. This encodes CASSLGRTSSYEQYF.

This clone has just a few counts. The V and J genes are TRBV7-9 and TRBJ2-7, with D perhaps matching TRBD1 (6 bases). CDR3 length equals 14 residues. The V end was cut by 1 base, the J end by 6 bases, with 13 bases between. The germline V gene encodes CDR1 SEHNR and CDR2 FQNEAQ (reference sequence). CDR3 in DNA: TGTGCCAGCAGCTTAGAGTTGGGGGCGGGCGAGCAGTACTTC. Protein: CASSLELGAGEQYF.

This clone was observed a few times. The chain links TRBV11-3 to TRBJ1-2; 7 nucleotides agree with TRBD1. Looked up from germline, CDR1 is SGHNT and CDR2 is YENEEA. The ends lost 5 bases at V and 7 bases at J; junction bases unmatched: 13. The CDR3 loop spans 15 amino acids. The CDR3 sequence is CASSPGGGKAAGYTF. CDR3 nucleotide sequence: TGTGCCAGCAGCCCAGGGGGAGGGAAGGCGGCTGGCTACACCTTC.

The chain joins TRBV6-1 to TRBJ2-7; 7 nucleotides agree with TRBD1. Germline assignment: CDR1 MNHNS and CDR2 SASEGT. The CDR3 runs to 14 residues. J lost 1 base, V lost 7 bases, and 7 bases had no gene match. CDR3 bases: TGTGCCAGCACCTTACCGGGACAGTCCTACGAGCAGTACTTC. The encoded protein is CASTLPGQSYEQYF.

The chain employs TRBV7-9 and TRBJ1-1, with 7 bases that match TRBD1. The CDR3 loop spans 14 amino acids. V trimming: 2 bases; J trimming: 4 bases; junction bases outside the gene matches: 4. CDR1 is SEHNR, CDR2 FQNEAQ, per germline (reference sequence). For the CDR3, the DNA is TGTGCCAGCAGCTTATCCAACAGGGGCACTGAAGCTTTCTTT. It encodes CASSLSNRGTEAFF.

Here the CDR3 reads CASSPGLAGGQDEQFF. The CDR3 DNA reads as TGTGCCAGCAGCCCGGGACTAGCGGGAGGGCAAGATGAGCAGTTCTTC. V is TRBV7-2 and J is TRBJ2-1, with 16 bases fitting TRBD2. From germline, CDR1 is SGHTA and CDR2 FQGNSA. The CDR3 has 16 amino acids. J lost 8 bases, V lost 5 bases, and 6 bases had no gene match.

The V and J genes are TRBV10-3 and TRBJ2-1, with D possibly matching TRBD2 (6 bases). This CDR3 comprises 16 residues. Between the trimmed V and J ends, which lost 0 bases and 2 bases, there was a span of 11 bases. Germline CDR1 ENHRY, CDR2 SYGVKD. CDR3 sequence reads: CAISESGGMPYNEQFF. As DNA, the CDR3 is TGTGCCATCAGTGAGTCGGGGGGAATGCCCTACAATGAGCAGTTCTTC.

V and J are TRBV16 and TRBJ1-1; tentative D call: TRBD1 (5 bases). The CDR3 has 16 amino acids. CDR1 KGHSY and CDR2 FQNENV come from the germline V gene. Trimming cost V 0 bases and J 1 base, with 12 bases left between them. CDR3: CASSQSLREGNTEAFF. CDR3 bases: TGTGCCAGCAGCCAATCGCTCAGGGAGGGGAACACTGAAGCTTTCTTT.

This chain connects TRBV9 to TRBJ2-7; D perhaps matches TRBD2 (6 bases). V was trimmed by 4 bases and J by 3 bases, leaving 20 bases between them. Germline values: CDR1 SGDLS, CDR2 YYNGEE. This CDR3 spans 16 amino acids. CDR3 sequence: CASSINRVEGLYEQYF. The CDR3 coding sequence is TGTGCCAGCAGCATCAACCGCGTGGAGGGTCTCTACGAGCAGTACTTC.

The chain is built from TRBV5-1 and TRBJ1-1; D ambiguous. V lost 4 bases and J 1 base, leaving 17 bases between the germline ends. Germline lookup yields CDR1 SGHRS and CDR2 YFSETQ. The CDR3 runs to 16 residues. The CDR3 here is CASSDLSLGQNTEAFF. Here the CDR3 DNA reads TGCGCCAGCAGCGACCTTTCTTTAGGCCAGAACACTGAAGCTTTCTTT.

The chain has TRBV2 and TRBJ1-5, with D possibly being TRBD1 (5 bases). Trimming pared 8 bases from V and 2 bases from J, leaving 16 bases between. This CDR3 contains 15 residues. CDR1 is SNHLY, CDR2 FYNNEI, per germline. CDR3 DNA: TGTGCCAGCCGCACGGGGATGGGGGGCAATCAGCCCCAGCATTTT. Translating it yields CASRTGMGGNQPQHF. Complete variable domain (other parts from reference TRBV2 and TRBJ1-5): EPEVTQTPSHQVTQMGQEVILRCVPISNHLYFYWYRQILGQKVEFLVSFYNNEISEKSEIFDDQFSVERPDGSNFTLKIRSTKLEDSAMYFCASRTGMGGNQPQHFGDGTRLSIL.

CDR3 sequence: CASSVDGQRNQPQHF. DNA of the CDR3: TGTGCCAGCAGCGTAGATGGACAGAGAAATCAGCCCCAGCATTTT. This sequence joins TRBV9 and TRBJ1-5, with D possibly matching TRBD1 (6 bases). With 0 bases removed from V and 4 bases from J, the gap between germline ends came to 11 bases. The CDR3 length is 15 residues. The germline V gene encodes CDR1 SGDLS and CDR2 YYNGEE. Full variable domain (missing parts from reference TRBV9 and TRBJ1-5): DSGVTQTPKHLITATGQRVTLRCSPRSGDLSVYWYQQSLDQGLQFLIQYYNGEERAKGNILERFSAQQFPDLHSELNLSSLELGDSALYFCASSVDGQRNQPQHFGDGTRLSIL.

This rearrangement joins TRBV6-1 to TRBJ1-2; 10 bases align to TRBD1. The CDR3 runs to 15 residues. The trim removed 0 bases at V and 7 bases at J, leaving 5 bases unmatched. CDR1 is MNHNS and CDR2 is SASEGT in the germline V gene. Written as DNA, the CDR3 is TGTGCCAGCAGTGAAGCGCCGACAGGGGGCTCTGGCTACACCTTC. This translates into CASSEAPTGGSGYTF.

The CDR3: CAISETRIGRERLVQYF. The CDR3 bases are TGTGCCATCAGTGAAACCCGGATCGGGCGGGAGCGCTTAGTTCAGTACTTC. The V and J genes are TRBV10-3 and TRBJ2-7; 7 nucleotides agree with TRBD2. Looked up from germline, CDR1 is ENHRY and CDR2 is SYGVKD. This CDR3 comprises 17 residues. The V segment lost 3 bases and the J segment 10 bases; nucleotides outside the gene matches: 21.

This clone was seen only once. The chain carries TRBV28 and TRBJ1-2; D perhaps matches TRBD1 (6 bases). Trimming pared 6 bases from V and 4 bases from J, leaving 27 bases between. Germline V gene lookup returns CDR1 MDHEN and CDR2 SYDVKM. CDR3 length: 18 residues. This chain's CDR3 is CASSPGGGVFTEVYGYTF. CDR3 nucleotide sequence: TGTGCCAGCAGCCCTGGGGGGGGCGTCTTTACGGAGGTCTATGGCTACACCTTC.

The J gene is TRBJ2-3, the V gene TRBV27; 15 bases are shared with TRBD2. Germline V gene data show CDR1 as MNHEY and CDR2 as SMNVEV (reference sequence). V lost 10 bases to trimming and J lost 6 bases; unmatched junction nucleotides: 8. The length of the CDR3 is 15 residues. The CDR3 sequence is CATARGTSGRDTQYF. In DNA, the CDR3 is TGTGCCACCGCCAGGGGGACTAGCGGGAGGGATACGCAGTATTTT.

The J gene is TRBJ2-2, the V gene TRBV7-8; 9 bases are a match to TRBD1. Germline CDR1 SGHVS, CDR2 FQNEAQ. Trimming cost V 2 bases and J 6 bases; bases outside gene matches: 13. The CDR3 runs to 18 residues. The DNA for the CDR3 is TGTGCCAGCAGCTTAAGGCGAACAGGGGGCAGGGGATCCGGGGAGCTGTTTTTT. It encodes CASSLRRTGGRGSGELFF.

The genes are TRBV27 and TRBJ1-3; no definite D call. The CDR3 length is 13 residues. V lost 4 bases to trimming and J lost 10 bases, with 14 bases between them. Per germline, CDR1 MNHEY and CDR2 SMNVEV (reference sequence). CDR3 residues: CASSSTALGTIYF. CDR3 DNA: TGTGCCAGCAGTTCCACAGCCTTGGGGACCATATATTTT.

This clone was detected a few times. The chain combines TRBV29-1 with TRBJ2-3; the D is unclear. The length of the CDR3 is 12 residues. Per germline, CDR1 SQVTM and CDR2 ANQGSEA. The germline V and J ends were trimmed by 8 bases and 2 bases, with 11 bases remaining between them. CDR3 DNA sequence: TGCAGCTACGCCGACAACACAGATACGCAGTATTTT. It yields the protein CSYADNTDTQYF.

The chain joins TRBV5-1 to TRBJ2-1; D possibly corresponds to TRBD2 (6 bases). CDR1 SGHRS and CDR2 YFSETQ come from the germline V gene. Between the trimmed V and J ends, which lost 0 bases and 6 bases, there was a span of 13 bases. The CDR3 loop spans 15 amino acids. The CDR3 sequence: CASSLEAGSFNEQFF. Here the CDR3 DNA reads TGCGCCAGCAGCTTGGAGGCCGGGAGTTTCAATGAGCAGTTCTTC.

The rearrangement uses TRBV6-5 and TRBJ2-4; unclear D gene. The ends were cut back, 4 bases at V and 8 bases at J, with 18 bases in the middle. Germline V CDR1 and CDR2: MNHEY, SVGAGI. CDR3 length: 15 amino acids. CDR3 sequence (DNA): TGTGCCAGCAGTTCCCTCCAAGGCGCTGGGGACATTCAGTACTTC. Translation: CASSSLQGAGDIQYF.

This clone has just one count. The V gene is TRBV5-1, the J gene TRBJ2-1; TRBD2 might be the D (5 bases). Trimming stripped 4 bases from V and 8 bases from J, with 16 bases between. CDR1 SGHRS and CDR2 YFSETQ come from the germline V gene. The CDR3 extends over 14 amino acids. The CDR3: CASSPRTGGDEQFF. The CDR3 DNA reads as TGCGCCAGCAGCCCACGGACCGGAGGAGATGAGCAGTTCTTC.

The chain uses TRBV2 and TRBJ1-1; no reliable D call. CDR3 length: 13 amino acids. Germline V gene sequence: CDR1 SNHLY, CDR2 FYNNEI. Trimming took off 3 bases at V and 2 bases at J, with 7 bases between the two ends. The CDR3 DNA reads TGTGCCAGCAGTGAGTCCCCAAACACTGAAGCTTTCTTT. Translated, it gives CASSESPNTEAFF.

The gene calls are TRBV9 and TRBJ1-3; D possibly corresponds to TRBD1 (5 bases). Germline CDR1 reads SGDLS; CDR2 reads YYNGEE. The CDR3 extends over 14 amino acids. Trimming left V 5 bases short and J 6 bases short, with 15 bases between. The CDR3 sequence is CASSLVDTANTIYF. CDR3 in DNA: TGTGCCAGCAGTTTAGTGGACACGGCAAACACCATATATTTT.

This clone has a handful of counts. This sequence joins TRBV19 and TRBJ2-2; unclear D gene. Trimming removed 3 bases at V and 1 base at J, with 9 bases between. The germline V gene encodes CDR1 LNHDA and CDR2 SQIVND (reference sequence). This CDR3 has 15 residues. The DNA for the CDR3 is TGTGCCAGTAGTATGGTTTTGGGGAACACCGGGGAGCTGTTTTTT. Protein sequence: CASSMVLGNTGELFF.

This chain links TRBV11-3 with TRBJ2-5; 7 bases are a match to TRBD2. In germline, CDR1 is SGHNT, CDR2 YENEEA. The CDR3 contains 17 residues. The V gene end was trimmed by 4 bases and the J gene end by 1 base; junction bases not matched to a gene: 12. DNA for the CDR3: TGTGCCAGCAGCTCATTAGACCGGTGGACTAGCCAAGAGACCCAGTACTTC. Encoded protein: CASSSLDRWTSQETQYF.

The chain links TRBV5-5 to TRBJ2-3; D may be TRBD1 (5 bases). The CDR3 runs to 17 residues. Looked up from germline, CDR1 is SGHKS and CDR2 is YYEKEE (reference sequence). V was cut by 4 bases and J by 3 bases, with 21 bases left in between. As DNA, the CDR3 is TGTGCCAGCAGCCTGCCGACAGCCCAGATAAGGACAGATACGCAGTATTTT. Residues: CASSLPTAQIRTDTQYF. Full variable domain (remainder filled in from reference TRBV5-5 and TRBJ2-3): DAGVTQSPTHLIKTRGQQVTLRCSPISGHKSVSWYQQVLGQGPQFIFQYYEKEERGRGNFPDRFSARQFPNYSSELNVNALLLGDSALYLCASSLPTAQIRTDTQYFGPGTRLTVL.

Written as DNA, the CDR3 is TGTGCCAGCAGCTTTGGGCGGGCAGCGGGCGAAGACACTGAAGCTTTCTTT. This gives the protein CASSFGRAAGEDTEAFF. V usage is TRBV7-9 and J usage is TRBJ1-1; D not resolved. Germline V CDR1 and CDR2: SEHNR, FQNEAQ (reference sequence). Trimming cost V 3 bases and J 3 bases, with 20 bases left between them. The CDR3 length is 17 residues.